The TCR beta chain under discussion was sequenced for a study of blood T cells in healthy people across ages. Study outcomes and limitations: Estimates based on one million T cells were treated as lower bounds. TCR beta diversity, measured per million T cells, fell in a roughly linear way with age.

The study drew donors from healthy Caucasian individuals in Russia aged roughly 6 to 90. Primers used in a second PCR of about 6 to 11 cycles were a sample-barcoded 5' primer and a J-beta primer mix. Each CDR3 protein gets one entry after TCRdb re-called the 5' RACE reads with MiXCR. The sample has about 1 million distinct CDR3 sequences, 20% to 25% seen once; the top ten hold around 0.75%. Remarks on this clonotype: Its antigen is not identified.

These data were likewise used in another study, on T cells of mothers and their children. That report adds: Reads obtained per mother exceeded 8 million TCR beta CDR3 reads, with a few million obtained per child.

The TCR was taken from a girl aged 2 to 10 in good health. The specimen sequenced was blood.

The CDR3 sequence: CAISGSGRGETQYF. The CDR3 nucleotides read TGTGCCATCAGTGGTAGCGGCAGGGGTGAGACCCAGTACTTC. The J gene is TRBJ2-5, the V gene TRBV10-3, with D perhaps TRBD1 or TRBD2 (6 bases each). The V and J ends lost 4 bases and 5 bases respectively, with 14 bases between them. Per germline, CDR1 ENHRY and CDR2 SYGVKD. The CDR3 is made up of 14 amino acids.